These T cell receptor beta chains were read from a single sample in a study of cytomegalovirus exposure and HLA in healthy donors. Some clones are missing from TCRdb's copy, which holds only in-frame ones; the method was immunoSEQ multiplex PCR. The repertoire holds tens of thousands of clones, with 67% as singletons. The sequenced sample consisted of PBMCs. The receptor source for this set is a man aged 25 to 40 in good health and CMV-seronegative. Both conserved end residues are part of each CDR3. Fields, in order: V gene, D gene, J gene, clone size, CDR3 protein, CDR3 DNA. A D gene is named only where the DNA matches it firmly. Not all rows give a size; the values are once, few, many and, for expanded clones, a class.

v_gene: TRBV5-4
d_gene: .
j_gene: TRBJ2-3
abundance: .
CDR3aa: CASSITRWDTQYF
CDR3nt: TGTGCCAGCAGCATCACTAGATGGGATACGCAGTATTTT

v_gene: TRBV19
d_gene: .
j_gene: TRBJ2-5
abundance: .
CDR3aa: CASSPRGANQETQYF
CDR3nt: TGTGCCAGTAGTCCACGGGGGGCTAACCAAGAGACCCAGTACTTC

v_gene: TRBV7-9
d_gene: TRBD1
j_gene: TRBJ2-2
abundance: .
CDR3aa: CASSPTDRAPNTGELFF
CDR3nt: TGTGCCAGCAGCCCCACGGACAGGGCACCGAACACCGGGGAGCTGTTTTTT

v_gene: TRBV7-2
d_gene: TRBD1
j_gene: TRBJ1-2
abundance: .
CDR3aa: CASSLRFDRVNCGYTF
CDR3nt: TGTGCCAGCAGCTTACGTTTCGACAGGGTGAATTGTGGCTACACCTTC

v_gene: TRBV7-2
d_gene: .
j_gene: TRBJ2-3
abundance: .
CDR3aa: CASSLWETEDTQYF
CDR3nt: TGTGCCAGCAGCTTATGGGAGACGGAAGATACGCAGTATTTT

v_gene: TRBV5-1
d_gene: .
j_gene: TRBJ1-2
abundance: .
CDR3aa: CASRRDISNYGYTF
CDR3nt: TGCGCCAGCAGAAGGGACATCTCTAACTATGGCTACACCTTC

v_gene: TRBV29-1
d_gene: .
j_gene: TRBJ1-1
abundance: .
CDR3aa: CSVEKGFVNRENTEAFF
CDR3nt: TGCAGCGTTGAAAAGGGGTTCGTAAACAGGGAGAACACTGAAGCTTTCTTT

v_gene: TRBV19
d_gene: .
j_gene: TRBJ1-5
abundance: .
CDR3aa: CASSMPGRGSNQPQHF
CDR3nt: TGTGCCAGTAGTATGCCCGGCAGGGGTAGCAATCAGCCCCAGCATTTT

v_gene: TRBV28
d_gene: TRBD2
j_gene: TRBJ2-3
abundance: .
CDR3aa: CASSRITSGRGGTDTQYF
CDR3nt: TGTGCCAGCAGTCGAATAACTAGCGGGAGGGGGGGCACAGATACGCAGTATTTT

v_gene: TRBV27
d_gene: TRBD1
j_gene: TRBJ2-5
abundance: few
CDR3aa: CASSPGTGEALEETQYF
CDR3nt: TGTGCCAGCAGTCCCGGGACAGGTGAGGCCCTAGAAGAGACCCAGTACTTC

v_gene: TRBV5-1
d_gene: .
j_gene: TRBJ2-1
abundance: few
CDR3aa: CASSPHGGGTYNEQFF
CDR3nt: TGCGCCAGCAGCCCTCATGGGGGGGGCACCTACAATGAGCAGTTCTTC

v_gene: TRBV11-1
d_gene: .
j_gene: TRBJ2-2
abundance: .
CDR3aa: CASSLVEGITDTGELFF
CDR3nt: TGTGCCAGCAGCTTAGTGGAGGGGATTACGGACACCGGGGAGCTGTTTTTT

v_gene: TRBV6-5
d_gene: .
j_gene: TRBJ1-1
abundance: few
CDR3aa: CASSYSRSGGTEAFF
CDR3nt: TGTGCCAGCAGTTACTCGAGATCGGGAGGCACTGAAGCTTTCTTT

v_gene: TRBV27
d_gene: .
j_gene: TRBJ2-7
abundance: .
CDR3aa: CASSFYPPYEQYF
CDR3nt: TGTGCCAGCAGTTTCTACCCCCCCTACGAGCAGTACTTC

v_gene: TRBV10-3
d_gene: .
j_gene: TRBJ2-7
abundance: .
CDR3aa: CAISEPSGGNEQYF
CDR3nt: TGTGCCATCAGTGAGCCCTCGGGCGGGAACGAGCAGTACTTC

v_gene: TRBV7-2
d_gene: .
j_gene: TRBJ2-7
abundance: once
CDR3aa: CASSLGQASSYEQYF
CDR3nt: TGTGCCAGCAGCTTAGGACAGGCCAGCTCCTACGAGCAGTACTTC

v_gene: TRBV27
d_gene: .
j_gene: TRBJ1-1
abundance: .
CDR3aa: CASSLGPGPTTEAFF
CDR3nt: TGTGCCAGCAGTTTAGGTCCAGGGCCTACTACTGAAGCTTTCTTT

v_gene: TRBV2
d_gene: .
j_gene: TRBJ2-1
abundance: .
CDR3aa: CASTPEELADNEQFF
CDR3nt: TGTGCCAGCACCCCGGAGGAACTGGCCGACAATGAGCAGTTCTTC

v_gene: TRBV30
d_gene: .
j_gene: TRBJ1-6
abundance: .
CDR3aa: CAWSREESPLHF
CDR3nt: TGTGCCTGGAGCAGGGAGGAGTCACCCCTCCACTTT

v_gene: TRBV6-6
d_gene: TRBD1
j_gene: TRBJ2-1
abundance: .
CDR3aa: CASTEAGTGGYNEQFF
CDR3nt: TGTGCCAGCACCGAGGCCGGGACAGGGGGCTACAATGAGCAGTTCTTC

v_gene: TRBV10-1
d_gene: .
j_gene: TRBJ1-1
abundance: few
CDR3aa: CATVGQGTTEAFF
CDR3nt: TGCGCCACGGTGGGGCAGGGAACGACTGAAGCTTTCTTT

v_gene: TRBV4-1
d_gene: .
j_gene: TRBJ1-5
abundance: .
CDR3aa: CASSQVIGVKQPQHF
CDR3nt: TGCGCCAGCAGCCAAGTAATCGGGGTGAAGCAGCCCCAGCATTTT

v_gene: TRBV5-4
d_gene: .
j_gene: TRBJ1-2
abundance: .
CDR3aa: CASSIQDFRGGYTF
CDR3nt: TGTGCCAGCAGCATCCAAGATTTCCGCGGTGGCTACACCTTC

v_gene: TRBV4-3
d_gene: .
j_gene: TRBJ1-1
abundance: few
CDR3aa: CASSQGLVTPPGNTEAFF
CDR3nt: TGCGCCAGCAGCCAAGGGCTTGTTACACCCCCAGGGAACACTGAAGCTTTCTTT

v_gene: TRBV5-6
d_gene: TRBD2
j_gene: TRBJ2-5
abundance: few
CDR3aa: CASSPSGGPATQYF
CDR3nt: TGTGCCAGCAGCCCTAGCGGGGGGCCAGCGACCCAGTACTTC

v_gene: TRBV5-1
d_gene: .
j_gene: TRBJ2-3
abundance: .
CDR3aa: CASSPPRDIFTDTQYF
CDR3nt: TGCGCCAGCAGCCCTCCCCGGGACATTTTCACAGATACGCAGTATTTT

v_gene: TRBV27
d_gene: .
j_gene: TRBJ1-1
abundance: few
CDR3aa: CASSLIVESEAFF
CDR3nt: TGTGCCAGCAGCCTCATAGTGGAGTCAGAAGCTTTCTTT

v_gene: TRBV27
d_gene: .
j_gene: TRBJ1-3
abundance: .
CDR3aa: CASSLGGNSGNTIYF
CDR3nt: TGTGCCAGCAGTTTAGGGGGCAACTCTGGAAACACCATATATTTT

v_gene: TRBV29-1
d_gene: .
j_gene: TRBJ2-2
abundance: .
CDR3aa: CSVVPGVGELFF
CDR3nt: TGCAGCGTTGTCCCAGGGGTCGGGGAGCTGTTTTTT

v_gene: TRBV19
d_gene: TRBD2
j_gene: TRBJ2-1
abundance: few
CDR3aa: CASSGGGDYNEQFF
CDR3nt: TGTGCCAGTAGCGGCGGGGGGGACTACAATGAGCAGTTCTTC

v_gene: TRBV2
d_gene: .
j_gene: TRBJ1-3
abundance: .
CDR3aa: CASSAQGDGNTIYF
CDR3nt: TGTGCCAGCAGTGCTCAGGGCGATGGAAACACCATATATTTT

v_gene: TRBV6-1
d_gene: .
j_gene: TRBJ2-7
abundance: .
CDR3aa: CASSFTWGGDNEQYF
CDR3nt: TGTGCCAGCAGTTTTACGTGGGGGGGGGACAACGAGCAGTACTTC

v_gene: TRBV1
d_gene: .
j_gene: TRBJ1-1
abundance: .
CDR3aa: CTSRIPSWAF
CDR3nt: TGCACCAGCAGGATCCCCAGCTGGGCCTTT

v_gene: TRBV6-1
d_gene: TRBD1
j_gene: TRBJ2-7
abundance: once
CDR3aa: CASSRSGDRSYEQYF
CDR3nt: TGTGCCAGCAGCCGCTCCGGGGACAGGTCCTACGAGCAGTACTTC

v_gene: TRBV5-4
d_gene: TRBD2
j_gene: TRBJ2-7
abundance: once
CDR3aa: CASSEGLASEQYF
CDR3nt: TGTGCCAGCAGCGAGGGACTAGCTAGCGAGCAGTACTTC

v_gene: TRBV6-5
d_gene: TRBD1
j_gene: TRBJ1-5
abundance: .
CDR3aa: CASRRQGSNQPQHF
CDR3nt: TGTGCCAGCAGACGACAGGGTAGCAATCAGCCCCAGCATTTT

v_gene: TRBV6-6
d_gene: TRBD1
j_gene: TRBJ1-1
abundance: .
CDR3aa: CASSRGQGTQCGAFF
CDR3nt: TGTGCCAGCAGTCGTGGACAGGGGACTCAATGCGGGGCTTTCTTT

v_gene: TRBV30
d_gene: .
j_gene: TRBJ2-1
abundance: .
CDR3aa: CAWERASYNEQFF
CDR3nt: TGTGCCTGGGAGCGAGCCTCCTACAATGAGCAGTTCTTC

v_gene: TRBV10-3
d_gene: .
j_gene: TRBJ2-2
abundance: few
CDR3aa: CAITQGGTGELFF
CDR3nt: TGTGCCATCACCCAGGGAGGCACCGGGGAGCTGTTTTTT

v_gene: TRBV4-1
d_gene: .
j_gene: TRBJ1-2
abundance: .
CDR3aa: CASSQDKPYYGYTF
CDR3nt: TGCGCCAGCAGCCAAGATAAGCCCTACTATGGCTACACCTTC

v_gene: TRBV25-1
d_gene: TRBD1
j_gene: TRBJ1-2
abundance: .
CDR3aa: CASSEGQGYGYTF
CDR3nt: TGTGCCAGCAGTGAGGGACAGGGATATGGCTACACCTTC

v_gene: TRBV2
d_gene: .
j_gene: TRBJ1-5
abundance: .
CDR3aa: CASRGTNLNQPQHF
CDR3nt: TGTGCCAGCAGGGGGACAAATCTCAATCAGCCCCAGCATTTT

v_gene: TRBV5-1
d_gene: .
j_gene: TRBJ2-2
abundance: few
CDR3aa: CASSSGWAGATGELFF
CDR3nt: TGCGCCAGCAGCTCGGGATGGGCAGGAGCCACCGGGGAGCTGTTTTTT

v_gene: TRBV5-1
d_gene: TRBD1
j_gene: TRBJ1-6
abundance: .
CDR3aa: CASSSGQDNSPLHF
CDR3nt: TGCGCCAGCAGCTCGGGACAGGATAATTCACCCCTCCACTTT

v_gene: TRBV27
d_gene: TRBD1
j_gene: TRBJ2-7
abundance: .
CDR3aa: CASSPPGQVNEQYF
CDR3nt: TGTGCCAGCAGTCCCCCGGGACAGGTTAACGAGCAGTACTTC

v_gene: TRBV27
d_gene: TRBD1
j_gene: TRBJ1-5
abundance: .
CDR3aa: CASSRFALGQDNQPQHF
CDR3nt: TGTGCCAGCAGTCGGTTTGCTCTAGGACAGGACAATCAGCCCCAGCATTTT

v_gene: TRBV7-3
d_gene: .
j_gene: TRBJ1-1
abundance: .
CDR3aa: CASTLQRMNTEAFF
CDR3nt: TGTGCCAGCACCCTCCAGCGAATGAACACTGAAGCTTTCTTT

v_gene: TRBV18
d_gene: .
j_gene: TRBJ1-5
abundance: .
CDR3aa: CASSPLSGGYQPQHF
CDR3nt: TGTGCCAGCTCCCCACTGTCGGGGGGCTATCAGCCCCAGCATTTT

v_gene: TRBV5-1
d_gene: TRBD1
j_gene: TRBJ2-1
abundance: .
CDR3aa: CASRPGQGYNEQFF
CDR3nt: TGCGCCAGCAGGCCGGGACAGGGCTACAATGAGCAGTTCTTC

v_gene: TRBV2
d_gene: .
j_gene: TRBJ1-5
abundance: few
CDR3aa: CASSDSRHQHF
CDR3nt: TGTGCCAGCAGTGACAGCAGACACCAGCATTTT

v_gene: TRBV15
d_gene: TRBD1
j_gene: TRBJ1-4
abundance: .
CDR3aa: CATSRLGQGASNEKLFF
CDR3nt: TGTGCCACCAGCAGACTCGGACAGGGGGCCAGTAATGAAAAACTGTTTTTT

v_gene: TRBV4-1
d_gene: TRBD1
j_gene: TRBJ1-1
abundance: .
CDR3aa: CASSQAQGVLTEAFF
CDR3nt: TGCGCCAGCAGCCAAGCACAGGGGGTCCTCACTGAAGCTTTCTTT

v_gene: TRBV15
d_gene: .
j_gene: TRBJ1-2
abundance: once
CDR3aa: CATSRAQRDYGYTF
CDR3nt: TGTGCCACCAGCAGAGCACAGAGAGACTATGGCTACACCTTC

v_gene: TRBV2
d_gene: .
j_gene: TRBJ2-7
abundance: .
CDR3aa: CASIGDEQYF
CDR3nt: TGTGCCAGCATTGGAGACGAGCAGTACTTC

v_gene: TRBV12-5
d_gene: TRBD1
j_gene: TRBJ1-2
abundance: .
CDR3aa: CASAWDSYGYTF
CDR3nt: TGTGCTAGTGCCTGGGACAGCTATGGCTACACCTTC

v_gene: TRBV19
d_gene: .
j_gene: TRBJ2-3
abundance: .
CDR3aa: CASSIWTDPADTQYF
CDR3nt: TGTGCCAGTAGTATCTGGACAGATCCTGCAGATACGCAGTATTTT

v_gene: TRBV2
d_gene: TRBD2
j_gene: TRBJ2-7
abundance: .
CDR3aa: CASRNWGGYEQYF
CDR3nt: TGTGCCAGCAGAAATTGGGGGGGCTACGAGCAGTACTTC

v_gene: TRBV7-3
d_gene: .
j_gene: TRBJ2-3
abundance: .
CDR3aa: CASSSRGASTDTQYF
CDR3nt: TGTGCCAGCAGCTCCCGTGGAGCTAGCACAGATACGCAGTATTTT